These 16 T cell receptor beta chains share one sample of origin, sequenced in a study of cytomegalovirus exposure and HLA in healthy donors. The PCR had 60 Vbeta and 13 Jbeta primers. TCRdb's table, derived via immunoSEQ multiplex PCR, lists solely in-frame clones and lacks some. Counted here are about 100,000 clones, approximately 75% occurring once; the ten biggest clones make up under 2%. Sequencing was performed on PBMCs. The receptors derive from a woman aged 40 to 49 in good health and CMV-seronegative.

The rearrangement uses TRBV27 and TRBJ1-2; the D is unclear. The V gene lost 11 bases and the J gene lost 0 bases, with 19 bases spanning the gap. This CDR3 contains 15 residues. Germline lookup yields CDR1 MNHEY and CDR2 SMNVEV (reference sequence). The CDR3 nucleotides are TGTGCCTCAAGACTCGCCGAGCCTTCTAACTATGGCTACACCTTC. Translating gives CASRLAEPSNYGYTF.

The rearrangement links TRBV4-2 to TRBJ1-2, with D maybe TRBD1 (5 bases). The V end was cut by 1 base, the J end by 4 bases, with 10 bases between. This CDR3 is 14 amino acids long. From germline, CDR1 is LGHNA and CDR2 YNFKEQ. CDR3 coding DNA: TGTGCCAGCAGCCAAGGGAGGGGCACCTATGGCTACACCTTC. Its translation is CASSQGRGTYGYTF.

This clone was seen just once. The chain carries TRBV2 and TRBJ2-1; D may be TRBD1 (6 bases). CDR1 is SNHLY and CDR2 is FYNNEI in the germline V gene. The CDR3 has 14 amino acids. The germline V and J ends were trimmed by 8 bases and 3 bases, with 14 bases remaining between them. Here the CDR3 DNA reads TGTGCCAGCCGGGACACGGGGATCTACAATGAGCAGTTCTTC. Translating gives CASRDTGIYNEQFF.

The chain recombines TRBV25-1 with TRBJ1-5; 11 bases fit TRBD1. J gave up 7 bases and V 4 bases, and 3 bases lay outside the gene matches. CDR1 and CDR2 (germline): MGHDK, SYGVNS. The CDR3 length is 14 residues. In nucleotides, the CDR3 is TGTGCCAGCAGTGTGGGACAGGGGGGCCAGCCCCAGCATTTT. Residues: CASSVGQGGQPQHF.

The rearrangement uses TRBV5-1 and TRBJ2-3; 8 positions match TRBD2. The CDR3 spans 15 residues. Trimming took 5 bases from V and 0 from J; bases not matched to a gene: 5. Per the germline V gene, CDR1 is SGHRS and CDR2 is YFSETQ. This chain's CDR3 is CASSISGTSTDTQYF. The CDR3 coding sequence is TGCGCCAGCAGTATTAGCGGGACTAGCACAGATACGCAGTATTTT.

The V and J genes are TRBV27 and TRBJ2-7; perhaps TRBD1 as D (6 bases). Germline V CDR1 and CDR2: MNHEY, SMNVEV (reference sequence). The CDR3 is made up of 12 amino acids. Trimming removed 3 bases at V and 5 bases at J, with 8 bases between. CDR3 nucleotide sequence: TGTGCCAGCAGTTTTTGGGGGCACGAGCAGTACTTC. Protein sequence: CASSFWGHEQYF.

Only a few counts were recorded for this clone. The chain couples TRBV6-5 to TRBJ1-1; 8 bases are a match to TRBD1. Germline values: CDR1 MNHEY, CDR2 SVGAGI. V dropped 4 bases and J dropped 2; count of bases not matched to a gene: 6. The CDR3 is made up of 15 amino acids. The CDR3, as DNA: TGTGCCAGCAGTTCCCGACAGGGGCGCAACACTGAAGCTTTCTTT. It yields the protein CASSSRQGRNTEAFF.

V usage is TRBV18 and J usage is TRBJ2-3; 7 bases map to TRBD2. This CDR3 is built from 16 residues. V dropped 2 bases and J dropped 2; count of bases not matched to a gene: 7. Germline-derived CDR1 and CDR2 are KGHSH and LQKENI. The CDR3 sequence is CASSPTEGLLTDTQYF. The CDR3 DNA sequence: TGTGCCAGCTCACCAACGGAGGGACTACTCACAGATACGCAGTATTTT.

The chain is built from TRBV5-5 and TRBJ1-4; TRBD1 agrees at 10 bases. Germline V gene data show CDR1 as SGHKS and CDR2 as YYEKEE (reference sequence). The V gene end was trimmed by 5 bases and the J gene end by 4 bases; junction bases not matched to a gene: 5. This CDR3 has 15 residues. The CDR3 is CASSFRDRGNEKLFF. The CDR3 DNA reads TGTGCCAGCAGTTTCAGGGACAGGGGTAATGAAAAACTGTTTTTT.

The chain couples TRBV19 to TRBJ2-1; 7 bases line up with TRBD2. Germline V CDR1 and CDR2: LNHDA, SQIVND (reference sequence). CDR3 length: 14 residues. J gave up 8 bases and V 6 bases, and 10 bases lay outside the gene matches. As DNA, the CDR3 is TGTGCCAGTAGCCTCCCCGGGGGGAGCGATGAGCAGTTCTTC. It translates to CASSLPGGSDEQFF.

CDR3 protein: CASSRTSGKETQYF. Written as DNA, the CDR3 is TGCGCCAGCAGCCGGACTAGCGGGAAGGAGACCCAGTACTTC. The chain uses TRBV5-1 and TRBJ2-5; 12 nucleotides align to TRBD2. Germline CDR1 and CDR2: SGHRS and YFSETQ. Trimming cost V 4 bases and J 5 bases; bases outside gene matches: 3. The CDR3 runs to 14 residues.

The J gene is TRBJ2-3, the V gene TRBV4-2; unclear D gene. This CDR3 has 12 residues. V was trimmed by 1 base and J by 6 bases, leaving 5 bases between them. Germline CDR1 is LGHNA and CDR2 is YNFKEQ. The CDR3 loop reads CASSQVSDTQYF. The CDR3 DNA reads TGTGCCAGCAGCCAAGTTTCGGATACGCAGTATTTT.

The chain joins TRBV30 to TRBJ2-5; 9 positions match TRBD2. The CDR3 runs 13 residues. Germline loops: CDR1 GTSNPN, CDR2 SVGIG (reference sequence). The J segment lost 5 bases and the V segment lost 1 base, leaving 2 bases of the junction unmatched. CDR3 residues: CAWSGGGAETQYF. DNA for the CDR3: TGTGCCTGGAGTGGCGGGGGGGCCGAGACCCAGTACTTC.

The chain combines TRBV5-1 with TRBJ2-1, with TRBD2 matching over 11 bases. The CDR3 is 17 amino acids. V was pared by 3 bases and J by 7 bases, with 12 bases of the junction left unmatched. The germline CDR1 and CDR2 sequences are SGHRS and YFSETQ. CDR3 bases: TGCGCCAGCAGCTCACAAAAGACTAGCGGGGTCGTAAATGAGCAGTTCTTC. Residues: CASSSQKTSGVVNEQFF.

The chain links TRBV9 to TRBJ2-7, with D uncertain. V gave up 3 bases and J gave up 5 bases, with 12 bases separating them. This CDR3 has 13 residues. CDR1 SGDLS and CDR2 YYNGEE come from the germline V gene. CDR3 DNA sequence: TGTGCCAGCAGCGGGAGACGAACGGACGAGCAGTACTTC. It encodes CASSGRRTDEQYF.

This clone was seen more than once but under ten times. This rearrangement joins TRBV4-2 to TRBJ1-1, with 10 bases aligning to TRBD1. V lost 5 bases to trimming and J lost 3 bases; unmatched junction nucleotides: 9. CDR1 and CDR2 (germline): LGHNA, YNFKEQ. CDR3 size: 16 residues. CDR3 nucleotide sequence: TGTGCCAGCAGCTACCGGACAGGGGGTAAGGACACTGAAGCTTTCTTT. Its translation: CASSYRTGGKDTEAFF.